What follows are 4 T cell receptor beta chains derived from one specimen sequenced in a study of Graves' ophthalmopathy and Graves' hyperthyroidism. The study amplified TCR beta CDR3 regions using RNA transcripts. Amplification began with first-round RT-PCR using HTBI primers, then second-round multiplex PCR was performed. One entry per CDR3 protein, called by TCRdb with MiXCR from the multiplex PCR reads. The sample has 400,000 to 500,000 distinct CDR3 sequences, over 20% seen once; the top ten hold around 3%. The sequenced sample consisted of peripheral blood. All receptors come from a woman aged 18-29 years with stable Graves' hyperthyroidism.

This clonotype occurred many times. The chain couples TRBV4-1 to TRBJ2-5; 7 positions match TRBD1. The germline V gene has CDR1 MGHRA and CDR2 YSYEKL. This CDR3 is 16 amino acids long. The V segment lost 1 base and the J segment 5 bases; nucleotides outside the gene matches: 10. CDR3: CASSQAAGTAHETQYF. In DNA form, the CDR3 reads TGCGCCAGCAGCCAAGCTGCCGGGACAGCACACGAGACCCAGTACTTC.

J is TRBJ2-4 and V is TRBV27; 11 bases match TRBD2. V lost 5 bases to trimming and J lost 10 bases; unmatched junction nucleotides: 4. The CDR3 runs to 13 residues. Germline CDR1 is MNHEY and CDR2 is SMNVEV (reference sequence). The CDR3 DNA follows: TGTGCCAGCAGTGAATGGACTAGCGGGATTCAGTACTTC. Translation: CASSEWTSGIQYF.

The rearrangement uses TRBV6-1 and TRBJ1-2; perhaps TRBD1 as D (5 bases). The CDR3 covers 14 residues. Trimming shortened V by 6 bases and J by 2 bases, and 13 bases separated the two germline ends. CDR1 MNHNS and CDR2 SASEGT come from the germline V gene. For the CDR3, the DNA is TGTGCCAGCAGCAGTAATCGGGGGAACTATGGCTACACCTTC. It codes for CASSSNRGNYGYTF.

The chain links TRBV24-1 to TRBJ2-2; D remains ambiguous. The CDR3 is made up of 13 amino acids. V dropped 10 bases and J dropped 2 bases, with 10 bases sitting between them. The germline V gene encodes CDR1 KGHDR and CDR2 SFDVKD. The CDR3 nucleotides read TGTGCCACTACCAGCGACAACACCGGGGAGCTGTTTTTT. This sequence encodes CATTSDNTGELFF.